This T cell receptor (beta chain) was sequenced during a study of T cells after yellow fever vaccination. As for the study in general: Low-cell-number fractions were prepared with SMART-Seq v4 Ultra Low Input. Broader study findings: Most clones from primary vaccination resurfaced after the booster (around 95% CD4, over 75% CD8).

5'RACE template switching added a universal primer site and UMIs to TCR cDNA. TCRdb fed the 5' RACE reads into MiXCR, producing one record per CDR3 protein. Found here are around 120,000 distinct CDR3 sequences, around 15% of them singletons; the top ten hold roughly 45%. V was cut by 0 bases and J by 6 bases, with 9 bases left in between. The CDR3 extends over 12 amino acids. In germline, CDR1 is GTSNPN, CDR2 SVGIG (reference sequence). This clonotype was seen a handful of times. Its antigen is unidentified. The starting material was CD8+ T cells sorted from PBMCs, obtained 5 days after the yellow fever booster vaccination. The origin of this receptor is a man aged 18 to 30 who received the YFV17D yellow fever vaccine. This rearrangement joins TRBV30 to TRBJ2-7; D is unclear. CDR3 nucleotides: TGTGCCTGGAGTGTAATAGAGCTCGAGCAGTACTTC. It yields the protein CAWSVIELEQYF.